These 30 T cell receptor beta chains were all obtained from the same sample, sequenced in a study of Ad26.COV2.S vaccination and SARS-CoV-2 variants. Treatment reported: 19 received Ad26.COV2.S at low or high dose, single or two shots; about 5 received placebo; per-sample allocation not given. The samples date from day 63 after the first vaccine or placebo injection. Measured with immunoSEQ multiplex PCR; TCRdb has only the in-frame clones, and not every one. The sample contains hundreds of thousands of clones, roughly 89% of which appear only once. The specimen was peripheral blood, collected in a trial of Ad26.COV2.S vaccine versus placebo. These receptors all stem from a person aged 18-65 years who received the Ad26.COV2.S COVID-19 vaccine or a placebo.

This clone was detected only once. The V and J genes are TRBV18 and TRBJ1-6; D gene unclear. Trimming pared 1 base from V and 8 bases from J, leaving 15 bases between. Germline V lookup: CDR1 KGHSH, CDR2 LQKENI. The CDR3 extends over 16 amino acids. Here the CDR3 reads CASSPRLTGADSPLHF. The CDR3 DNA sequence: TGTGCCAGCTCACCACGGTTGACGGGAGCAGATTCACCCCTCCACTTT.

As to this clone: The sample carries other DNA sequences with the same CDR3. The chain carries TRBV19 and TRBJ1-1; D perhaps matches TRBD1 (5 bases). This CDR3 region has 14 residues. V shed 1 base and J shed 5 bases, with 11 bases lying between them. The germline V gene encodes CDR1 LNHDA and CDR2 SQIVND (reference sequence). In DNA, the CDR3 is TGTGCCAGTAGTATAGTAAGGGGAGAGACTGAAGCTTTCTTT. Protein product: CASSIVRGETEAFF. The whole variable domain, filled in from reference TRBV19 and TRBJ1-1, reads DGGITQSPKYLFRKEGQNVTLSCEQNLNHDAMYWYRQDPGQGLRLIYYSQIVNDFQKGDIAEGYSVSREKKESFPLTVTSAQKNPTAFYLCASSIVRGETEAFFGQGTRLTVV.

Here the CDR3 reads CASRDDKIQAGYTF. In DNA, the CDR3 is TGTGCCAGCAGAGATGACAAAATTCAAGCTGGCTACACCTTC. The V and J genes are TRBV6-5 and TRBJ1-2; D unresolved. Looked up from germline, CDR1 is MNHEY and CDR2 is SVGAGI. The CDR3 length is 14 residues. V was shortened by 6 bases and J by 7 bases, with 18 bases between the two germline ends.

The chain is built from TRBV6-5 and TRBJ2-3, with D tentatively TRBD2 (6 bases). This CDR3 spans 14 amino acids. Germline lookup yields CDR1 MNHEY and CDR2 SVGAGI. The germline V and J ends were trimmed by 6 bases and 1 base, with 11 bases remaining between them. The CDR3 nucleotides read TGTGCCAGCAGGGAGGGAGGAGGCACAGATACGCAGTATTTT. Translating gives CASREGGGTDTQYF.

The genes are TRBV5-1 and TRBJ1-2, with a weak D call TRBD1 (5 bases). The CDR3 is 15 amino acids. The germline V and J ends were trimmed by 4 bases and 1 base, with 14 bases remaining between them. Germline CDR1 reads SGHRS; CDR2 reads YFSETQ. In DNA, the CDR3 is TGCGCCAGCAGCCCAAGACCGACAGTTAACTATGGCTACACCTTC. Protein sequence: CASSPRPTVNYGYTF.

The rearrangement links TRBV7-9 to TRBJ2-7, with D perhaps given as TRBD1 or TRBD2 (5 bases each). Germline-derived CDR1 and CDR2 are SEHNR and FQNEAQ (reference sequence). The V gene lost 8 bases and the J gene lost 0 bases, with 14 bases spanning the gap. The CDR3 covers 14 residues. The CDR3 DNA is TGTGCCAGCTCCGACAGTAGCGTCTCCTACGAGCAGTACGTC. Amino acid sequence: CASSDSSVSYEQYV.

The chain recombines TRBV5-4 with TRBJ2-7, with 9 bases identical to TRBD1. This CDR3 has 16 residues. The V gene end was trimmed by 4 bases and the J gene end by 3 bases; junction bases not matched to a gene: 11. Germline V gene lookup returns CDR1 SGHNT and CDR2 YYREEE (reference sequence). CDR3 coding DNA: TGTGCCAGCAGCCCGAGGACAGGGGCCCAAAGCTACGAGCAGTACTTC. Encoded protein: CASSPRTGAQSYEQYF.

CDR3 amino acids: CASSQNRGRNVGYTF. For the CDR3, the DNA is TGCGCCAGCAGCCAGAACAGGGGGAGGAACGTAGGCTACACCTTC. The rearrangement uses TRBV4-3 and TRBJ1-2; 8 bases fit TRBD1. CDR3 length: 15 amino acids. The trim removed 3 bases at V and 8 bases at J, leaving 11 bases unmatched. The germline CDR1 and CDR2 sequences are LGHNA and YSLEER.

Points on this clone: At one end the junction does not follow the germline gene, possibly because of a read error. The rearrangement uses TRBV6-5 and TRBJ2-3, with a weak D call TRBD2 (6 bases). The germline CDR1 and CDR2 sequences are MNHEY and SVGAGI. The CDR3 contains 15 residues. This CDR3 reads CTSRGGWGGGDTQYF. As DNA, the CDR3 is TGTACCAGCCGGGGAGGTTGGGGTGGCGGCGATACGCAGTATTTT.

The chain is built from TRBV7-6 and TRBJ2-5, with unresolved D. CDR1 is SGHVS and CDR2 is FNYEAQ in the germline V gene. V dropped 1 base and J dropped 9 bases, with 21 bases sitting between them. The CDR3 has 16 amino acids. Written as DNA, the CDR3 is TGTGCCAGCAGCTTAGGGGTGTCCGTCGGTTCGGTGTCCCAGTACTTC. As protein: CASSLGVSVGSVSQYF.

The chain couples TRBV7-9 to TRBJ2-3; 8 nucleotides agree with TRBD1. CDR1 is SEHNR and CDR2 is FQNEAQ in the germline V gene (reference sequence). The J segment lost 2 bases and the V segment lost 8 bases, leaving 6 bases of the junction unmatched. CDR3 length equals 14 residues. CDR3: CASDRGITTDTQYF. The CDR3, as DNA: TGTGCCAGCGACAGGGGTATAACCACAGATACGCAGTATTTT. Drawing the rest from reference TRBV7-9 and TRBJ2-3, the complete variable domain is DTGVSQNPRHKITKRGQNVTFRCDPISEHNRLYWYRQTLGQGPEFLTYFQNEAQLEKSRLLSDRFSAERPKGSFSTLEIQRTEQGDSAMYLCASDRGITTDTQYFGPGTRLTVL.

The sample holds one count of this clone. The V gene is TRBV19, the J gene TRBJ1-4; TRBD1 aligns across 7 bases. Per germline, CDR1 LNHDA and CDR2 SQIVND (reference sequence). V was pared by 7 bases and J by 7 bases, with 9 bases of the junction left unmatched. The CDR3 spans 14 residues. In nucleotides, the CDR3 is TGTGCCAGTACAGGGGGGCAAGGGGGTGAAAAACTGTTTTTT. Translated, it gives CASTGGQGGEKLFF.

The chain recombines TRBV6-6 with TRBJ1-2; D is undetermined. The length of the CDR3 is 14 residues. From germline, CDR1 is MNHNY and CDR2 SVGAGI (reference sequence). Trimming removed 5 bases from V and 3 bases from J, with 13 bases in between. For the CDR3, the DNA is TGTGCCAGCAGTCCCTGGACTTCCCACTATGGCTACACCTTC. Amino acid sequence: CASSPWTSHYGYTF.

This chain uses TRBV6-1 with TRBJ2-2; 9 bases agree with TRBD1. This CDR3 is 16 amino acids long. V trimming: 2 bases; J trimming: 6 bases; junction bases outside the gene matches: 7. Per germline, CDR1 MNHNS and CDR2 SASEGT. This CDR3 is CASSEKGQGRAGELFF. The CDR3 DNA reads TGTGCCAGCAGTGAAAAGGGACAGGGTCGTGCCGGGGAGCTGTTTTTT.

V gene TRBV5-4 combines with J gene TRBJ2-5; 7 nucleotides agree with TRBD2. Germline V CDR1 and CDR2: SGHNT, YYREEE (reference sequence). CDR3 size: 14 residues. V lost 0 bases and J lost 4; bases outside the gene matches: 3. This CDR3 reads CASSLGTSPETQYF. The CDR3 bases are TGTGCCAGCAGCTTGGGGACTAGTCCAGAGACCCAGTACTTC.

This chain uses TRBV3-1 (or the pseudogene TRBV3-2) with TRBJ2-7, with 10 positions matching TRBD2. The CDR3 is 15 amino acids. Germline V gives CDR1 LGHDT, CDR2 YNNKEL (reference sequence). V trimming: 1 base; J trimming: 2 bases; junction bases outside the gene matches: 2. Written as DNA, the CDR3 is TGTGCCAGCAGCCAAGGTACTAGCGGGGCCTACGAGCAGTACTTC. The encoded protein is CASSQGTSGAYEQYF.

Details on this clone: Mismatch with germline at one junction end may stem from a read error. CDR3: CASSLWASREGETNEKLFF. The CDR3 DNA reads as TGTGCCAGCAGTCTATGGGCCTCCAGGGAAGGGGAAACTAATGAAAAACTGTTTTTT. The chain carries TRBV28 and TRBJ1-4, with D maybe TRBD1 (5 bases). The germline V gene encodes CDR1 MDHEN and CDR2 SYDVKM. The CDR3 spans 19 residues.

The chain has TRBV5-1 and TRBJ2-2, with 7 bases identical to TRBD2. Germline lookup yields CDR1 SGHRS and CDR2 YFSETQ. Trimming cost V 3 bases and J 3 bases; bases outside gene matches: 2. This CDR3 has 14 residues. CDR3 sequence: CASSWGGDTGELFF. Here the CDR3 DNA reads TGCGCCAGCAGCTGGGGAGGGGACACCGGGGAGCTGTTTTTT.

The chain uses TRBV24-1 and TRBJ2-1; unclear D gene. The CDR3 length is 13 residues. Trimming removed 1 base at V and 6 bases at J, with 6 bases between. CDR1 KGHDR and CDR2 SFDVKD come from the germline V gene. The CDR3 bases are TGTGCCACCAGTGATTTCGCAGTCAATGAGCAGTTCTTC. This gives the protein CATSDFAVNEQFF.

This clone came up once. The chain uses TRBV7-8 and TRBJ2-3; no clear D. Per germline, CDR1 SGHVS and CDR2 FQNEAQ. The CDR3 totals 15 residues. V dropped 6 bases and J dropped 1 base, with 14 bases sitting between them. The CDR3 region has the DNA TGTGCCAGCAGTCAAACCTACTCCCGCACAGATACGCAGTATTTT. It translates to CASSQTYSRTDTQYF.

The CDR3 loop reads CASSGASGVWGNEQFF. CDR3 bases: TGTGCCAGCAGTGGGGCTAGCGGGGTTTGGGGGAATGAGCAGTTCTTC. V is TRBV6-2 or TRBV6-3 and J is TRBJ2-1; 9 positions match TRBD2. The germline CDR1 and CDR2 sequences are MNHEY and SVGEGT. With 5 bases clipped from V and 7 bases from J, the junction kept 12 bases outside the gene matches. The CDR3 totals 16 residues.

The rearrangement joins TRBV6-5 to TRBJ2-7; D unclear. The V gene lost 5 bases and the J gene lost 0 bases, with 8 bases spanning the gap. Per germline, CDR1 MNHEY and CDR2 SVGAGI. The CDR3 runs to 13 residues. The DNA of the CDR3 is TGTGCCAGCAGTAGGGATCTCTCCTACGAGCAGTACTTC. It yields the protein CASSRDLSYEQYF.

The chain couples TRBV6-5 to TRBJ1-1; D might be TRBD1 (6 bases). Trimming removed 5 bases from V and 8 bases from J, with 15 bases in between. Looked up from germline, CDR1 is MNHEY and CDR2 is SVGAGI. The CDR3 consists of 13 residues. The CDR3 protein is CASSLFIQGEAFF. The CDR3 region has the DNA TGTGCCAGCAGTCTCTTCATACAGGGAGAAGCTTTCTTT.

V and J are TRBV27 and TRBJ2-7; no definite D call. Trimming removed 3 bases from V and 3 bases from J, with 18 bases in between. Looked up from germline, CDR1 is MNHEY and CDR2 is SMNVEV (reference sequence). The CDR3 has 16 residues. DNA of the CDR3: TGTGCCAGCAGTTTTTCGGCCCGTGGTGGGGTCTACGAGCAGTACGTC. Translation: CASSFSARGGVYEQYV.

The J gene is TRBJ1-6, the V gene TRBV4-2, with TRBD1 matching 7 bases. The germline V gene has CDR1 LGHNA and CDR2 YNFKEQ. J lost 8 bases, V lost 5 bases, and 9 bases had no gene match. The CDR3 runs 15 residues. The DNA for the CDR3 is TGTGCCAGCAGCTTACCCGGGACAGCTGATTCACCCCTCCACTTT. Protein product: CASSLPGTADSPLHF.

The chain has TRBV2 and TRBJ2-3, with D unclear. The CDR3 contains 12 residues. V lost 5 bases and J lost 4, with 7 bases in between. Germline CDR1 is SNHLY and CDR2 is FYNNEI. CDR3 sequence (DNA): TGTGCCAGCAGTAGTGTCGCAGATACGCAGTATTTT. Amino acids: CASSSVADTQYF. The complete variable domain, with remaining parts taken from reference TRBV2 and TRBJ2-3, reads EPEVTQTPSHQVTQMGQEVILRCVPISNHLYFYWYRQILGQKVEFLVSFYNNEISEKSEIFDDQFSVERPDGSNFTLKIRSTKLEDSAMYFCASSSVADTQYFGPGTRLTVL.

The rearrangement joins TRBV7-7 to TRBJ2-1; no firm D call. From germline, CDR1 is SSHAT and CDR2 FNYEAQ (reference sequence). The CDR3 covers 15 residues. Trimming left V 1 base short and J 5 bases short, with 12 bases between. The CDR3 nucleotides are TGTGCCAGCAGCTTAGGCACAGACCCGGACAATGAGCAGTTCTTC. Amino acids: CASSLGTDPDNEQFF.

This clone was seen a handful of times. J is TRBJ1-5 and V is TRBV18; D ambiguous. V lost 3 bases and J lost 5, with 8 bases in between. The germline V gene has CDR1 KGHSH and CDR2 LQKENI. This CDR3 spans 13 amino acids. The DNA of the CDR3 is TGTGCCAGCTCACCCGGGCGGGATCAGCCCCAGCATTTT. Translation gives CASSPGRDQPQHF.

The CDR3: CASSFGQPGGLENTGELFF. The CDR3, as DNA: TGCGCCAGCAGCTTCGGACAACCCGGGGGACTAGAGAACACCGGGGAGCTGTTTTTT. The chain uses TRBV5-1 and TRBJ2-2; 8 bases match TRBD2. CDR3 length: 19 amino acids. Looked up from germline, CDR1 is SGHRS and CDR2 is YFSETQ. V lost 2 bases to trimming and J lost 1 base; unmatched junction nucleotides: 13.

Here the CDR3 reads CASSPGLAGLGSYEQYF. CDR3 bases: TGTGCCAGCAGCCCGGGACTAGCGGGGTTGGGTTCCTACGAGCAGTACTTC. The rearrangement links TRBV4-2 to TRBJ2-7; 13 nucleotides line up with TRBD2. Germline loops: CDR1 LGHNA, CDR2 YNFKEQ. The CDR3 has 17 residues. The ends lost 4 bases at V and 1 base at J; junction bases unmatched: 7.